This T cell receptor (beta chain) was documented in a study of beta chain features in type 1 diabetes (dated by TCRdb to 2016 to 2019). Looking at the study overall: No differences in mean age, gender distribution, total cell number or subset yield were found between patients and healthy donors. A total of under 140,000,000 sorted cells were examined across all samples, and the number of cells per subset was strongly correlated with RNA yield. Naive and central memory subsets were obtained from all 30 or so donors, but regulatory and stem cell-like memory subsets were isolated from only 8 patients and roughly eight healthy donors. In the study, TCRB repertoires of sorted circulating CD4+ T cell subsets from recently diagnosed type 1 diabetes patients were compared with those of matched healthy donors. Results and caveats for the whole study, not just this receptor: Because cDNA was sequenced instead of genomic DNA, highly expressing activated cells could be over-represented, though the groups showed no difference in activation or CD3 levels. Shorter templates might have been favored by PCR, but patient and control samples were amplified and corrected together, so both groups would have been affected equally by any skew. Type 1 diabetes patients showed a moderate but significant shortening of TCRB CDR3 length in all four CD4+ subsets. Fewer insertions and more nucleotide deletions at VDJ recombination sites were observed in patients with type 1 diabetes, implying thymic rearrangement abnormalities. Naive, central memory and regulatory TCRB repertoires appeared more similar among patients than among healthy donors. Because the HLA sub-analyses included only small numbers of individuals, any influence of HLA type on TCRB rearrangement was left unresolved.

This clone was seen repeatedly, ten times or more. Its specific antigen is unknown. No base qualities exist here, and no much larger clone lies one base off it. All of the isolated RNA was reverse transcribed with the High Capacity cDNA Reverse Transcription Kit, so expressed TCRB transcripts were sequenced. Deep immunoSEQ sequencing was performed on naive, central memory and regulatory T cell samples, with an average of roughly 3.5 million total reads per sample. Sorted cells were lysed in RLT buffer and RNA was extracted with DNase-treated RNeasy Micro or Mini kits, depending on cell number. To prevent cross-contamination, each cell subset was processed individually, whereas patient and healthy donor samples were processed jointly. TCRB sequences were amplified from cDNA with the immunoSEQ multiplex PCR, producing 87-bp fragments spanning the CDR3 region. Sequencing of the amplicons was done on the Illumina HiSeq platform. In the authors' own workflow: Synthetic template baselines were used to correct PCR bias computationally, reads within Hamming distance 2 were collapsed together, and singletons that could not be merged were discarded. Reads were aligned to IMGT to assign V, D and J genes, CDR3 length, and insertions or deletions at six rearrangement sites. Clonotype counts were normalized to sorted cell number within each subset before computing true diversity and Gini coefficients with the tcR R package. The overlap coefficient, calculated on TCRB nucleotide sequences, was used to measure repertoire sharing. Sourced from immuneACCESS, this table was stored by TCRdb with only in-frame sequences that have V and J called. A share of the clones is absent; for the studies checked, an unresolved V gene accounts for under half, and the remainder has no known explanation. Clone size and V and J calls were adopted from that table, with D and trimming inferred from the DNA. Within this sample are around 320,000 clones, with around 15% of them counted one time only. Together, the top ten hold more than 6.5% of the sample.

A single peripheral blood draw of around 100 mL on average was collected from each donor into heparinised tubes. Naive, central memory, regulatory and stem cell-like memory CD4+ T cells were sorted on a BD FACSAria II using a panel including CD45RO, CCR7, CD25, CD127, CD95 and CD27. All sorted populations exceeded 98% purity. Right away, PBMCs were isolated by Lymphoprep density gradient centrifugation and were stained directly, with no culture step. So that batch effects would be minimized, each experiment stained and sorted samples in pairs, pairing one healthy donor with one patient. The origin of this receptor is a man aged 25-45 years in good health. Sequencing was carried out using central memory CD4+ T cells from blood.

The CDR3 region reads CASSYSSVGSVNVLTF. The bases are TGCGCCAGCAGCTACAGTTCAGTCGGGAGTGTCAACGTCCTGACTTTC. The chain joins TRBV5-1 to TRBJ2-6, with TRBD2 as a weak D call on 6 bases. The germline ends are 19 bases apart after V is trimmed by 3 bases and J by 9 bases. The CDR1 and CDR2 encoded by the germline V gene are SGHRS and YFSETQ. From the cysteine up to the phenylalanine, the CDR3 has a length of 16 residues. The kept DNA is CDR3 alone, 48 bases in frame from the first base.